This TCR beta chain was recovered during a study of cytomegalovirus exposure and HLA in healthy donors. PCR employed 60 Vbeta and 13 Jbeta primers. Here immunoSEQ multiplex PCR was the method, and the copy in TCRdb shows in-frame clones only, minus some. The repertoire holds about 160,000 clones, with roughly 80% as singletons. V lost 0 bases and J 0 bases, leaving 8 bases between the germline ends. The germline CDR1 and CDR2 sequences are SGDLS and YYNGEE. The CDR3 contains 15 residues. Study conclusions and caveats: According to a later analysis, most TCR beta chains associated with CMV appeared HLA-restricted.

About this clone: Its matching antigen is unknown.

The chain combines TRBV9 with TRBJ2-3; D not resolved. The TCR originated in a male donor in good health and CMV-seropositive. The sequenced material came from PBMCs. As DNA, the CDR3 is TGTGCCAGCAGCGTAGCCTCTCCTAGCACAGATACGCAGTATTTT. As protein: CASSVASPSTDTQYF.